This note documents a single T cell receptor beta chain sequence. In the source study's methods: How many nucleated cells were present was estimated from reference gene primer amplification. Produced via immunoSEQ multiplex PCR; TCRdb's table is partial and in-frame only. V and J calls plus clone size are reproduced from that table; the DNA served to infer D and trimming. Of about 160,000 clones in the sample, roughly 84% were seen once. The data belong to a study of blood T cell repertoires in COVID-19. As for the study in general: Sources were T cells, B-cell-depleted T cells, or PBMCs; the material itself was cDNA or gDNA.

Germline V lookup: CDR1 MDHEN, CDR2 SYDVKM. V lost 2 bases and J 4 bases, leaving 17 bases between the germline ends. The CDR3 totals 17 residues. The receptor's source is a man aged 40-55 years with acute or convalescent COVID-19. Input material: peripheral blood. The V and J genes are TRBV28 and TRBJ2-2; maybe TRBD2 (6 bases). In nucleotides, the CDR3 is TGTGCCAGCAGTTTAGCAGCTATGGGGCGGGGCACCGGGGAGCTGTTTTTT. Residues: CASSLAAMGRGTGELFF.